The TCR beta chain under discussion was sequenced for a study of T cell changes during pregnancy in multiple sclerosis. Sequencing was performed with immunoSEQ multiplex PCR; in TCRdb, only in-frame clones are kept and a portion is missing. The sample shows nearly 110,000 clones, about 89% of them seen only once. This CDR3 is built from 15 residues. In germline, CDR1 is MNHNS, CDR2 SASEGT. The ends were cut back, 5 bases at V and 1 base at J, with 14 bases in the middle. V gene TRBV6-1 combines with J gene TRBJ1-1, with TRBD1 as a possible D gene (5 bases). This TCR came from a female donor with multiple sclerosis, enrolled in a pregnancy study. The source material was peripheral blood, sampled before pregnancy. The CDR3, as DNA: TGTGCCAGCAGTTTGAAGGGGCGCGCGAACACTGAAGCTTTCTTT. Translated: CASSLKGRANTEAFF.